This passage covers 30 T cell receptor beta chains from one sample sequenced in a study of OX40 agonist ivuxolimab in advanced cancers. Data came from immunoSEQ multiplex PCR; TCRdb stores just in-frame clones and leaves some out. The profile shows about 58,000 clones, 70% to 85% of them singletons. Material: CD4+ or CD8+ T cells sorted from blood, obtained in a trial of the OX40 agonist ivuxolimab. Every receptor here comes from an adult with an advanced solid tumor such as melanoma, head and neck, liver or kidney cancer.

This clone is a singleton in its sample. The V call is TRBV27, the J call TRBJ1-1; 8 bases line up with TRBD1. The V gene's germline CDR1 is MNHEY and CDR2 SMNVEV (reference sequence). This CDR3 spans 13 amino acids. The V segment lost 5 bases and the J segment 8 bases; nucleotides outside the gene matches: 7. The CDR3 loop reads CASSPRQGREAFF. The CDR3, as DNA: TGTGCCAGCAGTCCCAGACAGGGGCGGGAAGCTTTCTTT.

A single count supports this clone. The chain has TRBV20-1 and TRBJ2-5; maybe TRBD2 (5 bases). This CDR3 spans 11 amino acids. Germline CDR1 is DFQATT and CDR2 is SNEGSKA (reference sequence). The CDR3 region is CSTTRKETQYF. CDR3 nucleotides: TGCAGCACTACTAGGAAAGAGACCCAGTACTTC.

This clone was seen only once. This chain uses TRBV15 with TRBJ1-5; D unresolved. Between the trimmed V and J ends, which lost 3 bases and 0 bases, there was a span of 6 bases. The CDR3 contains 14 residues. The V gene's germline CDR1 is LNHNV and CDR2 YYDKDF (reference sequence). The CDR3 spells CATSRGDSNQPQHF. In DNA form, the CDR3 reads TGTGCCACCAGCAGGGGCGATAGCAATCAGCCCCAGCATTTT.

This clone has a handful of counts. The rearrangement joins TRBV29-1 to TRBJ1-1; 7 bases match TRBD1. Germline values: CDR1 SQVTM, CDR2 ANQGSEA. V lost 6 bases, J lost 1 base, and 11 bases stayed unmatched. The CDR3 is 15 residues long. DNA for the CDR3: TGCAGCGTCCAGGGGAGCAGGGGGGGGAACACTGAAGCTTTCTTT. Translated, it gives CSVQGSRGGNTEAFF.

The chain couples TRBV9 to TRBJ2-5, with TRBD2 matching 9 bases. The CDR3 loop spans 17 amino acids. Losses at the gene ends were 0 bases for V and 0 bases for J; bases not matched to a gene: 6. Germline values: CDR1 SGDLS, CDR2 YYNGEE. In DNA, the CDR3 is TGTGCCAGCAGCGTAGGTATGGCTAGCGGGAACCAAGAGACCCAGTACTTC. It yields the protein CASSVGMASGNQETQYF.

The CDR3 here is CALRKPGTGGNEQFF. CDR3 DNA sequence: TGTGCCTTGAGAAAACCTGGGACAGGGGGCAATGAGCAGTTCTTC. This sequence joins TRBV30 and TRBJ2-1; TRBD1 matches at 11 bases. This CDR3 spans 15 amino acids. Germline loops: CDR1 GTSNPN, CDR2 SVGIG (reference sequence). J gave up 6 bases and V 7 bases, and 11 bases lay outside the gene matches. The full variable domain, completed using reference TRBV30 and TRBJ2-1, is SQTIHQWPATLVQPVGSPLSLECTVEGTSNPNLYWYRQAAGRGLQLLFYSVGIGQISSEVPQNLSASRPQDRQFILSSKKLLLSDSGFYLCALRKPGTGGNEQFFGPGTRLTVL.

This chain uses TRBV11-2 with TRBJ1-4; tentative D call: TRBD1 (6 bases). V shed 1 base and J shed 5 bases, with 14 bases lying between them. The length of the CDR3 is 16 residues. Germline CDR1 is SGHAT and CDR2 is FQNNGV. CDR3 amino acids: CASSLVIGQGNEKLFF. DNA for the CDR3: TGTGCCAGCAGCTTAGTTATCGGCCAGGGGAATGAAAAACTGTTTTTT.

The CDR3 here is CASSMTPNTQYF. Here the CDR3 DNA reads TGTGCCAGTAGTATGACCCCGAATACGCAGTATTTT. The gene calls are TRBV19 and TRBJ2-3; no clear D gene. Per germline, CDR1 LNHDA and CDR2 SQIVND (reference sequence). The CDR3 loop spans 12 amino acids. Trimming took 3 bases from V and 7 from J, leaving 8 bases between them.

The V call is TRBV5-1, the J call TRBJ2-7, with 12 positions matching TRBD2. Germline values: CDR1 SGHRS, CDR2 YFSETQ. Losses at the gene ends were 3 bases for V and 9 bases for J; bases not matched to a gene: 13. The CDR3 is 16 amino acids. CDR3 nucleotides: TGCGCCAGCAGCTCTACCGGCGGACTAGCGGGAAGGGTGCAGTACTTC. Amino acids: CASSSTGGLAGRVQYF.

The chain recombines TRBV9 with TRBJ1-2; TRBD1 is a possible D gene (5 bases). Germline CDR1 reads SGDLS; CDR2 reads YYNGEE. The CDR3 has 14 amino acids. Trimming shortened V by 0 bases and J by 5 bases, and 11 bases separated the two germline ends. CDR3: CASSVGQGRYGYTF. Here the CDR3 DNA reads TGTGCCAGCAGCGTAGGGCAGGGTAGGTATGGCTACACCTTC.

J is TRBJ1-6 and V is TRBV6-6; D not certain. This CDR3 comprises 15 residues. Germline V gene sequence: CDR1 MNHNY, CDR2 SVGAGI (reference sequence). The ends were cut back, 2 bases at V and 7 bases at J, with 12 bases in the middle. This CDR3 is CASSYGRAANSPLHF. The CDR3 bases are TGTGCCAGCAGTTACGGCCGAGCAGCCAATTCACCCCTCCACTTT.

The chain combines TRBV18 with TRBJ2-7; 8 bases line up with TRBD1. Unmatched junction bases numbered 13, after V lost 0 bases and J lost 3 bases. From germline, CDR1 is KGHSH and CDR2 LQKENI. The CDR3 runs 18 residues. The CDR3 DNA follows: TGTGCCAGCTCACCACCACTAGTGGACAGGGCTTGGATCTACGAGCAGTACTTC. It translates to CASSPPLVDRAWIYEQYF.

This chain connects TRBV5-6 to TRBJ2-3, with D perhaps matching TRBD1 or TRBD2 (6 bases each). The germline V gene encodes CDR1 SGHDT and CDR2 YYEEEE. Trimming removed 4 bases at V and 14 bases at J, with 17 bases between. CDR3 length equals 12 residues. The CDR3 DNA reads TGTGCCAGCAGCCCCGGGGGCAGGGGCGGGTATTTT. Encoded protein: CASSPGGRGGYF.

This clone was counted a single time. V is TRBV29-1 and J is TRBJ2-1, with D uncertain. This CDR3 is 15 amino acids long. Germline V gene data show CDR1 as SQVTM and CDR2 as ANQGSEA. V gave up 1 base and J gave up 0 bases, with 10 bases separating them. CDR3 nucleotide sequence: TGCAGCGTTGAAGTTGGGTCGGTCTCCTACAATGAGCAGTTCTTC. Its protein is CSVEVGSVSYNEQFF.

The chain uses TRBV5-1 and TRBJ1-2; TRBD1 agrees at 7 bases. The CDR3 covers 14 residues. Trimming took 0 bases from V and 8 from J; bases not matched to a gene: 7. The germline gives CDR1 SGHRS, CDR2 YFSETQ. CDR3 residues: CASSLEEGASGYTF. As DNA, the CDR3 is TGCGCCAGCAGCTTGGAAGAGGGGGCAAGCGGCTACACCTTC.

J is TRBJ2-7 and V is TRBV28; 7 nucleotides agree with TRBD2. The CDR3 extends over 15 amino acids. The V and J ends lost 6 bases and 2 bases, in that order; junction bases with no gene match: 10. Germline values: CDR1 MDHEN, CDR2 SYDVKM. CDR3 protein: CASRGKRGPPYEQYF. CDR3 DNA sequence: TGTGCCAGCAGGGGGAAGCGGGGTCCTCCCTACGAGCAGTACTTC. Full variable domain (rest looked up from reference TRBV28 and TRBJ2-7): DVKVTQSSRYLVKRTGEKVFLECVQDMDHENMFWYRQDPGLGLRLIYFSYDVKMKEKGDIPEGYSVSREKKERFSLILESASTNQTSMYLCASRGKRGPPYEQYFGPGTRLTVT.

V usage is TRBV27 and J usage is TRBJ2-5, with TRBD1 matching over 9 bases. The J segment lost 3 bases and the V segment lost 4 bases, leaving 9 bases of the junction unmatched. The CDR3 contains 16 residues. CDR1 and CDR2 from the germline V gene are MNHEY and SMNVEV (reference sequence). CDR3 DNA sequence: TGTGCCAGCAGTTGGGGCTACCGGGACAGGGAAGAGACCCAGTACTTC. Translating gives CASSWGYRDREETQYF.

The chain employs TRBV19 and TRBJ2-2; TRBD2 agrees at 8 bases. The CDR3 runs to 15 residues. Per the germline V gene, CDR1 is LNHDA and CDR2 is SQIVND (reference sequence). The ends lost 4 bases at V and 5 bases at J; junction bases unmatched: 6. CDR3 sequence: CASSTAGGRTGELFF. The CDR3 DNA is TGTGCCAGTAGTACTGCGGGGGGCCGAACCGGGGAGCTGTTTTTT.

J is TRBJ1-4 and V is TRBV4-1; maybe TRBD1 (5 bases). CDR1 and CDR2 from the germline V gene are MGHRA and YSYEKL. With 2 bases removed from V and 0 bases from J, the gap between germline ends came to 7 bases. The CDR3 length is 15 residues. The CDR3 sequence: CASSQPGTTNEKLFF. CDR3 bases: TGCGCCAGCAGCCAACCAGGGACAACTAATGAAAAACTGTTTTTT.

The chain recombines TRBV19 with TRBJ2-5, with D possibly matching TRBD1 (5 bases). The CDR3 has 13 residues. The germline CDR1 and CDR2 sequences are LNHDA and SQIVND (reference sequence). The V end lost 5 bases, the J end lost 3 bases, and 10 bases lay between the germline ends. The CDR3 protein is CASSPQGKETQYF. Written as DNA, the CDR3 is TGTGCCAGTAGTCCCCAGGGTAAAGAGACCCAGTACTTC.

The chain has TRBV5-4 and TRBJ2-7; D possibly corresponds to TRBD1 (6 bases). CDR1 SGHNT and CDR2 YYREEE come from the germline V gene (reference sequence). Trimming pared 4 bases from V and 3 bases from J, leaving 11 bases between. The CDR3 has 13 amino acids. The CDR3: CASSLNRVYEQYF. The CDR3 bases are TGTGCCAGCAGCCTAAACAGGGTCTACGAGCAGTACTTC.

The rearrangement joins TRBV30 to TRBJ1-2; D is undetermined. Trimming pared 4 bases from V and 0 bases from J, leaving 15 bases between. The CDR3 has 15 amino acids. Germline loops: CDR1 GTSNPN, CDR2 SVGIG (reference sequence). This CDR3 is CAWIRRAGANYGYTF. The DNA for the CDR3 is TGTGCCTGGATTCGACGGGCAGGAGCTAACTATGGCTACACCTTC.

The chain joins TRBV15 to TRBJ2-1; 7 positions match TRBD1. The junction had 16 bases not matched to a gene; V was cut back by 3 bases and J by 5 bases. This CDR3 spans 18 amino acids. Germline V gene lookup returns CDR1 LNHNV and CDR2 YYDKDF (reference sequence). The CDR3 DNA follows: TGTGCCACCAGCAGCGACAGGGATGTTATGGCCCGCCACAATGAGCAGTTCTTC. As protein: CATSSDRDVMARHNEQFF.

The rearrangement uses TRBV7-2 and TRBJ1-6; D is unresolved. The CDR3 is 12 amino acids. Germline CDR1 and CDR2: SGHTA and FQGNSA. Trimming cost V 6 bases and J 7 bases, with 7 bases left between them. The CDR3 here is CASSGGNSPLHF. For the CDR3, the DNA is TGTGCCAGCAGTGGCGGGAATTCACCCCTCCACTTT.

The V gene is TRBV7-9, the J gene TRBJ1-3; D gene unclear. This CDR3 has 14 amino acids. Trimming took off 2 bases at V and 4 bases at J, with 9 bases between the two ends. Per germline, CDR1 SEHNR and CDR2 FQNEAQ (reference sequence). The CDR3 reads CASSLPVSGNTIYF. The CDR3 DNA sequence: TGTGCCAGCAGCTTACCGGTTTCAGGAAACACCATATATTTT.

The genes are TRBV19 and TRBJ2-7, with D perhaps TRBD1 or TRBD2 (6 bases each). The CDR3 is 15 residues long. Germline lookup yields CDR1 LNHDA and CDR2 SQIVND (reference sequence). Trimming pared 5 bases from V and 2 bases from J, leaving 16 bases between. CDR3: CASSDVGGTAYEQYF. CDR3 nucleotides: TGTGCCAGTAGTGATGTGGGGGGCACAGCCTACGAGCAGTACTTC.

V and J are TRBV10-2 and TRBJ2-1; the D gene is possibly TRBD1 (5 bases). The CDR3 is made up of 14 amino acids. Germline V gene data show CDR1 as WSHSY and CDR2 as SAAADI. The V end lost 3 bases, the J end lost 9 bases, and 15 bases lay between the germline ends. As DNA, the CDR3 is TGCGCCAGCAGTGAAGGCAGGGCGATAGGTGAGCAGTTCTTC. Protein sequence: CASSEGRAIGEQFF.

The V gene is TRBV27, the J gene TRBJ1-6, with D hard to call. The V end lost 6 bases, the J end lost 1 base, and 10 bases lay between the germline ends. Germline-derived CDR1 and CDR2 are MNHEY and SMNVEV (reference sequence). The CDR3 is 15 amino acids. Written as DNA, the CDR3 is TGTGCCAGCAGAGGCTGGTCGTCCTATAATTCACCCCTCCACTTT. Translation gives CASRGWSSYNSPLHF.

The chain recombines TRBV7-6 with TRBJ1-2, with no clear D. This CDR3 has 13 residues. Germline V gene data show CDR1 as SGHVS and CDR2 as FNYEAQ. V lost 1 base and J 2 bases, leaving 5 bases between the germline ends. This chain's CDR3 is CASSLVQNYGYTF. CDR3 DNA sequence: TGTGCCAGCAGCTTAGTACAGAACTATGGCTACACCTTC. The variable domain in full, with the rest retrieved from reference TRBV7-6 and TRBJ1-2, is GAGVSQSPRYKVTKRGQDVALRCDPISGHVSLYWYRQALGQGPEFLTYFNYEAQQDKSGLPNDRFSAERPEGSISTLTIQRTEQRDSAMYRCASSLVQNYGYTFGSGTRLTVV.

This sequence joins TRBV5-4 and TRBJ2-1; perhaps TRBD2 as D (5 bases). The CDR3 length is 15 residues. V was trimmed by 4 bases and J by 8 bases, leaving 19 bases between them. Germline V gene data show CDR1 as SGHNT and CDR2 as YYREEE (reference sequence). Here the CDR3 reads CASSGSGIRADEQFF. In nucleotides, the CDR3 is TGTGCCAGCAGCGGAAGCGGTATTCGTGCCGATGAGCAGTTCTTC.